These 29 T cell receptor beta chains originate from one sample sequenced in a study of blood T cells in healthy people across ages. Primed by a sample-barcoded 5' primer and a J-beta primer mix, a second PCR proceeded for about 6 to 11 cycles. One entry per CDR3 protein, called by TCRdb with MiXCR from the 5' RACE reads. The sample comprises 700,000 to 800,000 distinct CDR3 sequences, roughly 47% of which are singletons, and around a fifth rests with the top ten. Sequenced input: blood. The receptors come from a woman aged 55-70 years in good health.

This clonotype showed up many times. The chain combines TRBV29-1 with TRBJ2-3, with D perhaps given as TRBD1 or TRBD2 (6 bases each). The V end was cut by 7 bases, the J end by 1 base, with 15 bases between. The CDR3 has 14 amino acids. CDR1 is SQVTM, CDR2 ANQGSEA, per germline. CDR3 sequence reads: CSGTGRSGTDTQYF. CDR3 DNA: TGCAGCGGAACAGGGAGGTCGGGCACAGATACGCAGTATTTT.

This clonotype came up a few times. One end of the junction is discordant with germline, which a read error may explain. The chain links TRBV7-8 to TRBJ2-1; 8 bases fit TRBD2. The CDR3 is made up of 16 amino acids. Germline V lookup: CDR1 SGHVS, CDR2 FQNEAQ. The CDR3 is CASRLAGGGLNNEQFF. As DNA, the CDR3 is TGTGCCAGCAGATTAGCGGGCGGGGGGTTAAACAATGAGCAGTTCTTC.

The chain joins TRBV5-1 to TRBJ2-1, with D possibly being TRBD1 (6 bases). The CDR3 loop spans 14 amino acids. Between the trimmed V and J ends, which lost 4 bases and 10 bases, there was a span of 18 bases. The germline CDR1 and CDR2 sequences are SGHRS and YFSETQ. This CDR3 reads CASSAAGEPSEQFF. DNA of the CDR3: TGCGCCAGCAGCGCGGCAGGGGAACCATCCGAGCAGTTCTTC. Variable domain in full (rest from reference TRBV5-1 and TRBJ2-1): KAGVTQTPRYLIKTRGQQVTLSCSPISGHRSVSWYQQTPGQGLQFLFEYFSETQRNKGNFPGRFSGRQFSNSRSEMNVSTLELGDSALYLCASSAAGEPSEQFFGPGTRLTVL.

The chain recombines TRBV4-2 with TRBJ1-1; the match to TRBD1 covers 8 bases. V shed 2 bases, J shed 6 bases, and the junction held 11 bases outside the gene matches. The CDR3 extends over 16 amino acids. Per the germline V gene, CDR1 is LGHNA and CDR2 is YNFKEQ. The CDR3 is CASSQRSQGVRAEAFF. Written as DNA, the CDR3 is TGTGCCAGCAGCCAACGGTCACAGGGGGTGAGGGCTGAAGCTTTCTTT.

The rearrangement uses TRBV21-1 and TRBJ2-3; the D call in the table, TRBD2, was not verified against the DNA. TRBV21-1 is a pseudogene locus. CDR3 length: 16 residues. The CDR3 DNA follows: TGTGCCAGCAGCAAAGGAGGACTAGCGGGAGCAGATACGCAGTATTTT. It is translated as CASSKGGLAGADTQYF.

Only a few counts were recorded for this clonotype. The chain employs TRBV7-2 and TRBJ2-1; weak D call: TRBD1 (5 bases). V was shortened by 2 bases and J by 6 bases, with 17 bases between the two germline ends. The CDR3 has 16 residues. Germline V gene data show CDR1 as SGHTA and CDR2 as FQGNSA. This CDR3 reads CASSLFAVGARNEQFF. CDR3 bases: TGTGCCAGCAGCTTATTTGCAGTTGGGGCACGCAATGAGCAGTTCTTC.

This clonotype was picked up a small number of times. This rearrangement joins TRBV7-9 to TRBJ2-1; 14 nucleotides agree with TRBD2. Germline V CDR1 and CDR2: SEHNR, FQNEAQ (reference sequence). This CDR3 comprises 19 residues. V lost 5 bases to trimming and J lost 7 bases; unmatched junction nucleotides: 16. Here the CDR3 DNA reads TGTGCCAGCAGCCTCACGACTAGCGGGAGGGCCTCTATGGTGAATGAGCAGTTCTTC. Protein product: CASSLTTSGRASMVNEQFF.

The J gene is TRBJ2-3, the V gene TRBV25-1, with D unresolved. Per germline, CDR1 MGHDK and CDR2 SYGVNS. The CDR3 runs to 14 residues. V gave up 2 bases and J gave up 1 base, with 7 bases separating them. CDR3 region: CASSEGVGTDTQYF. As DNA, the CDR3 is TGTGCCAGCAGTGAAGGGGTCGGCACAGATACGCAGTATTTT.

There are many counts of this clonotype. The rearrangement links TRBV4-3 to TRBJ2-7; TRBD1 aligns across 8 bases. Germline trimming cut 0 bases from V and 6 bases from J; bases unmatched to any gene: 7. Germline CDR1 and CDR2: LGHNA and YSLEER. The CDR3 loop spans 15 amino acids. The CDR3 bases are TGCGCCAGCAGCCAAGATGGGCAGGGGGCCCGCGAGCAGTACTTC. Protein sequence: CASSQDGQGAREQYF.

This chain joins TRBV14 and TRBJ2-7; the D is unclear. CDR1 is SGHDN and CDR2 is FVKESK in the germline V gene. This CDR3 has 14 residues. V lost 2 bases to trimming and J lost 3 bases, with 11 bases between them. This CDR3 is CASSQRVGDYEQYF. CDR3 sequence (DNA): TGTGCCAGCAGCCAACGGGTTGGGGACTACGAGCAGTACTTC.

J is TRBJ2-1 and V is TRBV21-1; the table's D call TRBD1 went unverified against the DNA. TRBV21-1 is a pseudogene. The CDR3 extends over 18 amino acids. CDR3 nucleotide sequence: TGTGCCAGCAGCAAAGCGCTTCCGCCCCCGTATCGGGCCAATGAGCAGTTCTTC. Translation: CASSKALPPPYRANEQFF.

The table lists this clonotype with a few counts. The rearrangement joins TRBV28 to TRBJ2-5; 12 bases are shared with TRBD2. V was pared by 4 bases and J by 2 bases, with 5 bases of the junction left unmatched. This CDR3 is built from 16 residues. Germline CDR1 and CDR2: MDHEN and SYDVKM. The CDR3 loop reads CASSSRTSGVQETQYF. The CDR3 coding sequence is TGTGCCAGCAGTTCTCGGACTAGCGGGGTTCAAGAGACCCAGTACTTC.

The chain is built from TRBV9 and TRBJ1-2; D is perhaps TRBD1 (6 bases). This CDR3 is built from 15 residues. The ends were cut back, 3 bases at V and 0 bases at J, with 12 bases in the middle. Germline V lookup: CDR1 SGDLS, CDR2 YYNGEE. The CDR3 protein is CASSAGGRANYGYTF. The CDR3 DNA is TGTGCCAGCAGCGCCGGGGGGCGAGCTAACTATGGCTACACCTTC. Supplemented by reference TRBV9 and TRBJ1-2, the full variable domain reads DSGVTQTPKHLITATGQRVTLRCSPRSGDLSVYWYQQSLDQGLQFLIQYYNGEERAKGNILERFSAQQFPDLHSELNLSSLELGDSALYFCASSAGGRANYGYTFGSGTRLTVV.

CDR3 DNA sequence: TGCGCCAGCAGCCGTGCGGCCACAGATACGCAGTATTTT. This codes for CASSRAATDTQYF. V usage is TRBV4-3 and J usage is TRBJ2-3; no firm D call. The germline V and J ends were trimmed by 4 bases and 2 bases, with 7 bases remaining between them. This CDR3 is built from 13 residues. In germline, CDR1 is LGHNA, CDR2 YSLEER.

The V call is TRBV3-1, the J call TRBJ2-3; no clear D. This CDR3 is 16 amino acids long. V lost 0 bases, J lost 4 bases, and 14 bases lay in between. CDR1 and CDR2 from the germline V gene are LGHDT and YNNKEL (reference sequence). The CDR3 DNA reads TGTGCCAGCAGCCAAGACCCCGGGCGAAGCGCAGATACGCAGTATTTT. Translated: CASSQDPGRSADTQYF.

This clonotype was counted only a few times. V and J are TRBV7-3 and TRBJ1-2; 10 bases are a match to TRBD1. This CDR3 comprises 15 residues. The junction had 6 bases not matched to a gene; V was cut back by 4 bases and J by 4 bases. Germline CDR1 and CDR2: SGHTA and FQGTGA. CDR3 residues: CASSSGGQGRYGYTF. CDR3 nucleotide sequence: TGTGCCAGCAGCTCGGGGGGACAGGGGCGCTATGGCTACACCTTC.

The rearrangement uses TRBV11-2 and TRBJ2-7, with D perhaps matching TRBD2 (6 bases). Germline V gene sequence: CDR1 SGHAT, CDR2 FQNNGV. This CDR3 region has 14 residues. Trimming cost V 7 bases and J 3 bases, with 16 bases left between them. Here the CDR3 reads CASIIYGTDYEQYF. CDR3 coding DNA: TGTGCCAGCATCATTTATGGGACTGACTACGAGCAGTACTTC.

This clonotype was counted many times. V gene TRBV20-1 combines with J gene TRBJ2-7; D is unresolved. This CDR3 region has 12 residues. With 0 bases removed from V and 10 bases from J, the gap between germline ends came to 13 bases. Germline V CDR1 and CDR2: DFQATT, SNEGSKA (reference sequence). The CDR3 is CSARDPGYPQYF. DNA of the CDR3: TGCAGTGCTAGAGATCCCGGGTATCCACAGTACTTC.

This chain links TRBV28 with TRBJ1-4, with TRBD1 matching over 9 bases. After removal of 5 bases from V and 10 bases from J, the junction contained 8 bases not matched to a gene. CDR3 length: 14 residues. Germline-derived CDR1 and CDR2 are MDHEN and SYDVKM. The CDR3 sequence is CASSTGQGGGKLFF. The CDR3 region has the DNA TGTGCCAGCAGTACGGGACAGGGAGGTGGAAAACTGTTTTTT.

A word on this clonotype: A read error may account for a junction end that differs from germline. Written as DNA, the CDR3 is TGTGCCAGCAGCGTAGCCTCCACCGGGGAGCTGTTTTTT. This encodes CASSVASTGELFF. V usage is TRBV7-9 and J usage is TRBJ2-2; D gene uncertain. This CDR3 region has 13 residues. Germline CDR1 reads SEHNR; CDR2 reads FQNEAQ (reference sequence).

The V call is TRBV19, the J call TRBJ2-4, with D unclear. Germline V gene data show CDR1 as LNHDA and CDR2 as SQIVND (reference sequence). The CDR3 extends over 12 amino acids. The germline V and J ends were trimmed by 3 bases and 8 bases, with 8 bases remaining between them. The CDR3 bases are TGTGCCAGTAGTATCCGAGGTGACATTCAGTACTTC. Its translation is CASSIRGDIQYF.

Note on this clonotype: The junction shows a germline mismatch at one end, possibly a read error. The chain's CDR3 is CAISESPPGQGNCGYTF. The CDR3 nucleotides are TGTGCCATCAGTGAGAGCCCCCCGGGACAGGGAAACTGTGGCTACACCTTC. The chain combines TRBV10-3 with TRBJ1-2, with 9 bases that match TRBD1. In germline, CDR1 is ENHRY, CDR2 SYGVKD. The CDR3 is 17 residues long.

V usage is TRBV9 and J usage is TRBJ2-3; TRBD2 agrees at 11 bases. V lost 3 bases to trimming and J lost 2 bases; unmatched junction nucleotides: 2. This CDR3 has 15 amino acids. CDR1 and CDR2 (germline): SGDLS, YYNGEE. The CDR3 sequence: CASSGGLADTDTQYF. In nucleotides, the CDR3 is TGTGCCAGCAGCGGGGGACTAGCGGACACAGATACGCAGTATTTT.

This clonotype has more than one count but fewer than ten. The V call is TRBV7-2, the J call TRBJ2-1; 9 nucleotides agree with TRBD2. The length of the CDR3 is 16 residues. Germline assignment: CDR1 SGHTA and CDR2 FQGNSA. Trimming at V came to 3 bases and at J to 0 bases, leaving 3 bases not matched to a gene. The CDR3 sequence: CASSFLAGSSYNEQFF. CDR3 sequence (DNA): TGTGCCAGCAGCTTCCTAGCGGGAAGCTCCTACAATGAGCAGTTCTTC. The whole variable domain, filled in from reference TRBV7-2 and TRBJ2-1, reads GAGVSQSPSNKVTEKGKDVELRCDPISGHTALYWYRQSLGQGLEFLIYFQGNSAPDKSGLPSDRFSAERTGGSVSTLTIQRTQQEDSAVYLCASSFLAGSSYNEQFFGPGTRLTVL.

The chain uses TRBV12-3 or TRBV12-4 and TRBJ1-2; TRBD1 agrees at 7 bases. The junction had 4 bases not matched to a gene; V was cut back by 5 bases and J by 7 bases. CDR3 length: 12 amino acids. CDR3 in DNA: TGTGCCAGCAGTGCAGGGGGTTTTGGCTACACCTTC. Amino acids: CASSAGGFGYTF.

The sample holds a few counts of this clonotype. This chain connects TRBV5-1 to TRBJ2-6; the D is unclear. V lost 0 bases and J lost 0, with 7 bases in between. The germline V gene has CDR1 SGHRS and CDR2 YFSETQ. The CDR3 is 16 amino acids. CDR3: CASSLDRGSGANVLTF. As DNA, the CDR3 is TGCGCCAGCAGCTTGGACAGAGGCTCTGGGGCCAACGTCCTGACTTTC.

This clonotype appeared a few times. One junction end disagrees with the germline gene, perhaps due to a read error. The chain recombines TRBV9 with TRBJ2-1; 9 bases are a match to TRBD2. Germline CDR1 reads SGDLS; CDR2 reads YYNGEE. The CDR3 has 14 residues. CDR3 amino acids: CASGGRASDNEQFF. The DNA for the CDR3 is TGTGCCAGCGGCGGGAGGGCCTCCGACAATGAGCAGTTCTTC.

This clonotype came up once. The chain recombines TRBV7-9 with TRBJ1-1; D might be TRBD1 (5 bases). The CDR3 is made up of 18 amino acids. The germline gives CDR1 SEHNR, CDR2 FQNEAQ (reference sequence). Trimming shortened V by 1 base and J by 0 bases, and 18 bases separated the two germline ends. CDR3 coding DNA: TGTGCCAGCAGCTTAGGAAATGGTGTAGGGACCTTGAACACTGAAGCTTTCTTT. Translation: CASSLGNGVGTLNTEAFF.

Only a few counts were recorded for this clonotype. This CDR3 reads CASSLGLAGEIDTQYF. The CDR3 bases are TGTGCCAGCAGCTTAGGACTAGCGGGGGAAATAGATACGCAGTATTTT. The chain is built from TRBV7-8 and TRBJ2-3; 12 positions agree with TRBD2. V lost 1 base to trimming and J lost 5 bases; unmatched junction nucleotides: 4. This CDR3 is built from 16 residues. The germline V gene has CDR1 SGHVS and CDR2 FQNEAQ.